The 6 T cell receptor beta chains presented below share a single source sample, sequenced in a study of T cell repertoires in cytomegalovirus infection. A single record per CDR3 protein comes from TCRdb applying MiXCR to the reads. The table includes a few hundred thousand distinct CDR3 sequences, around 9.5% detected once. What was sequenced was PBMCs. These receptors were taken from a human donor in good health (CMV status not recorded). Some clones in this sample may be carry-over from other donors' samples.

This clonotype was recorded many times. Mismatch with germline at one junction end may stem from a read error. The genes are TRBV4-3 and TRBJ2-3; D is unresolved. There are 13 residues in the CDR3. Germline assignment: CDR1 LGHNA and CDR2 YSLEER. For the CDR3, the DNA is TGTGCCAGCAGCCAAGAAGTTGGATGGGCGCAGTATTTT. Translating it yields CASSQEVGWAQYF.

This clonotype showed up just a few times. This chain joins TRBV11-1 and TRBJ2-5; either TRBD1 or TRBD2 may supply D (5 bases each). Germline CDR1 reads SGHAT; CDR2 reads FQDESV (reference sequence). The CDR3 totals 15 residues. Deletions cut 2 bases from V and 4 bases from J, with 14 bases between. The CDR3 DNA is TGTGCCAGCAGCTTATACCAGGGAGTCCCAGAGACCCAGTACTTC. Its protein is CASSLYQGVPETQYF.

V and J are TRBV20-1 and TRBJ2-3; a possible D gene is TRBD1 (6 bases). V was shortened by 3 bases and J by 0 bases, with 16 bases between the two germline ends. This CDR3 is built from 16 residues. CDR1 DFQATT and CDR2 SNEGSKA come from the germline V gene (reference sequence). The chain's CDR3 is CSARGVGGRSTDTQYF. The DNA for the CDR3 is TGCAGTGCTAGGGGGGTAGGGGGAAGAAGCACAGATACGCAGTATTTT.

The chain employs TRBV6-6 and TRBJ2-5; 9 nucleotides line up with TRBD1. With 0 bases clipped from V and 4 bases from J, the junction kept 6 bases outside the gene matches. Germline CDR1 reads MNHNY; CDR2 reads SVGAGI (reference sequence). This CDR3 contains 16 residues. The CDR3 region is CASSYSGQGLRETQYF. CDR3 DNA: TGTGCCAGCAGTTACTCGGGACAGGGATTAAGAGAGACCCAGTACTTC.

This clonotype was detected many times. V usage is TRBV2 and J usage is TRBJ1-2, with 10 positions matching TRBD1. Germline V gene lookup returns CDR1 SNHLY and CDR2 FYNNEI. This CDR3 spans 14 amino acids. The CDR3 nucleotides are TGTGACGTGACAGGGGGCGCTTCCCTCTATGGCTACACCTTC. Protein: CDVTGGASLYGYTF.

There are many counts of this clonotype. This rearrangement joins TRBV7-8 to TRBJ2-1; no reliable D call. Germline assignment: CDR1 SGHVS and CDR2 FQNEAQ. With 7 bases removed from V and 1 base from J, the gap between germline ends came to 8 bases. This CDR3 comprises 13 residues. The CDR3 DNA follows: TGTGCCAGCACACCACCGTCCTACAATGAGCAGTTCTTC. Amino acids: CASTPPSYNEQFF.